This T cell receptor (beta chain) was identified in a study of OX40 agonist ivuxolimab in advanced cancers. Study summary: Three patients showed partial responses: one hepatocellular carcinoma and two cutaneous melanoma cases. Study-level findings and limits: Nonresponders, in some cases, also had low normalized T-cell clonal expansion. On average, a greater number of expanded clones characterised CD8+ T cells relative to CD4+.

Libraries were prepared by immunoSEQ multiplex PCR; TCRdb keeps only in-frame clonotypes and omits some of them. The data show about 27,000 clones, about nine tenths seen once. For this clone: As yet, its antigen is unknown.

Germline CDR1 SGHTA, CDR2 FQGNSA. The CDR3 sequence is 17 residues long. Trimming removed 5 bases from V and 4 bases from J; junction bases left unmatched: 13. The sequencing here drew on CD4+ or CD8+ T cells sorted from blood, taken in a trial of the OX40 agonist ivuxolimab. The sequence was collected from an adult with an advanced solid tumor such as melanoma, head and neck, liver or kidney cancer. The J gene is TRBJ2-3, the V gene TRBV7-2; 9 bases line up with TRBD2. This CDR3 is CASSPHGVLAGADTQYF. In DNA form, the CDR3 reads TGTGCCAGCAGCCCGCACGGGGTACTAGCGGGCGCAGATACGCAGTATTTT.